Ten or more counts support the clone carrying this T cell receptor beta chain. Antigen unknown. The sample carries other DNA sequences with the same CDR3. The data were obtained in a study of metastatic and nonmetastatic thyroid tumors. Turning to the study itself: Peripheral blood and tumor or nodule samples from malignant and benign thyroid patients were compared.

General study points: Benign nodules reportedly had significantly lower TCR beta diversity than malignant thyroid tumors in blood and tumor.

Germline V gene sequence: CDR1 MGHDK, CDR2 SYGVNS. The CDR3 has 14 residues. Trimming cost V 3 bases and J 8 bases, with 13 bases left between them. None of the patients had undergone any treatment ahead of thyroid surgery. With MiXCR, TCRdb reprocessed the PCR reads. Of about 33,000 clones detected, around 17% appear once; the ten largest clones hold around 12%. This clonotype was sampled from a male donor with papillary thyroid cancer or a benign thyroid nodule (not recorded which). Some clones in this sample may be carry-over from other donors' samples. The material sequenced was blood. The chain combines TRBV25-1 with TRBJ1-4; tentatively, D is TRBD1 (5 bases). The CDR3 loop is CASSDFGDDEKLFF. The CDR3 region has the DNA TGTGCCAGCAGTGACTTTGGGGACGACGAAAAACTGTTTTTT.